This TCR beta chain comes out of a study of cytomegalovirus exposure and HLA in healthy donors. A remark on this clone: What it recognizes is unknown.

The PCR made use of 60 Vbeta and 13 Jbeta primers. Libraries were prepared by immunoSEQ multiplex PCR; TCRdb keeps only in-frame clonotypes and omits some of them. The data show about 150,000 clones, about four fifths seen once. Study-wide results and caveats: The study assumed roughly uniform donor sequencing depth for presence/absence analyses.

The CDR3 runs 16 residues. The germline CDR1 and CDR2 sequences are SGHTA and FQGNSA. V was trimmed by 5 bases and J by 2 bases, leaving 13 bases between them. The chain employs TRBV7-2 and TRBJ2-6; D is perhaps TRBD1 (6 bases). This receptor was taken from a young man in good health and CMV-seronegative. The sequencing input was PBMCs. The CDR3 DNA reads as TGTGCCAGCAGCCCACAGGGCATCACTGGGGCCAACGTCCTGACTTTC. Amino acid sequence: CASSPQGITGANVLTF.